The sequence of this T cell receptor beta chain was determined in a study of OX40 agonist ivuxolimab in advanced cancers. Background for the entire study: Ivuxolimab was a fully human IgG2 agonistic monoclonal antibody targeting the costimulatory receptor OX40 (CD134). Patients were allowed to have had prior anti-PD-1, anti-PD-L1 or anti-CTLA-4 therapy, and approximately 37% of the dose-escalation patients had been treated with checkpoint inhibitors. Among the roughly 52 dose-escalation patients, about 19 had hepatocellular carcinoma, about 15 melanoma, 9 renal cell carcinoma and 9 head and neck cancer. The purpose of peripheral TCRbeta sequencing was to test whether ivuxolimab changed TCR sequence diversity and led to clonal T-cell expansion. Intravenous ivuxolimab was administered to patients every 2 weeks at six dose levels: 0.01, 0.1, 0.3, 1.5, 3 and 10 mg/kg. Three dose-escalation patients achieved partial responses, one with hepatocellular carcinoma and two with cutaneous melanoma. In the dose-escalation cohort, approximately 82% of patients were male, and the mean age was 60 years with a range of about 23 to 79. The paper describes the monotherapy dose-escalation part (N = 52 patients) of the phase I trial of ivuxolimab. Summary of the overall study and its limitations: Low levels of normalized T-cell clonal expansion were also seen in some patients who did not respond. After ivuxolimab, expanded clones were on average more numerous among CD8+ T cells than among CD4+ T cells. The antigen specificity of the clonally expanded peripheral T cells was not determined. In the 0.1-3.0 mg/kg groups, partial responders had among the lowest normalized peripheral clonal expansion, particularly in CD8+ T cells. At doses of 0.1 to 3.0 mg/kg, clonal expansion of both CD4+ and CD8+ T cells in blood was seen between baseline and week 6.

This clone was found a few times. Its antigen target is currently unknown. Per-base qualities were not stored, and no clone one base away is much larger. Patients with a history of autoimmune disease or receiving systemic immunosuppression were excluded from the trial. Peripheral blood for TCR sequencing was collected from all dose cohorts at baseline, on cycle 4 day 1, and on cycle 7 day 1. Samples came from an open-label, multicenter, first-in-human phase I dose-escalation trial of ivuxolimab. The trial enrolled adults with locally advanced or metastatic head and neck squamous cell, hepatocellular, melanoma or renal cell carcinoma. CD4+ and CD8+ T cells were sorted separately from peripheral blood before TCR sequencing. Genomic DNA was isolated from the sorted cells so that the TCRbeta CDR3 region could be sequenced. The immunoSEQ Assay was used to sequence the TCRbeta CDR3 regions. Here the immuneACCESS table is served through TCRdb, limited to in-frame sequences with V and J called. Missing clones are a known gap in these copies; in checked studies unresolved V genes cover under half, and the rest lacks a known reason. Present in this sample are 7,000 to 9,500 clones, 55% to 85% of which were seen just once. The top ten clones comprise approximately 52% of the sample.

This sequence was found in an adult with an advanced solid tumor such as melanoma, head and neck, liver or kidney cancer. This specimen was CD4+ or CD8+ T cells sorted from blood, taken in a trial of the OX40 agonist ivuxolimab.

CDR3 protein: CASSQSLVGVGTEAFF. In nucleotide form, the sequence is TGTGCCAGCAGCCAGAGCCTAGTAGGGGTAGGGACTGAAGCTTTCTTT. Rearrangement joined TRBV16 to TRBJ1-1; the D gene is perhaps TRBD1, on 5 matching bases. Per the germline V gene, KGHSY is the CDR1 and FQNENV is the CDR2. From cysteine to phenylalanine, the CDR3 is 16 amino acids long. Just CDR3 DNA is preserved here, 48 bases in frame from base 1. The junction carries 19 bases between V and J, which are trimmed by 3 bases and 5 bases respectively.